Presented here are 3 T cell receptor beta chains from one specimen sequenced in a study of naive and memory T cell subsets. Study results and caveats: Especially in CD8 cells, naive repertoires contained a few larger clonotypes, possibly CD45RA-re-expressing memory cells.

These receptors lack a known antigen. Two oligonucleotides, mixed equimolar, formed the beta constant-region primer covering TRBC1 and TRBC2. The ligated cDNA underwent four PCR rounds using SP2 and nested alpha and beta constant-region primers. TCRdb redid the calling of the UMI-ligation and nested PCR reads with MiXCR, one entry per CDR3 protein. The sample has 150,000 or so distinct CDR3 sequences, roughly 22% seen once; the top ten hold around 0.11%. The sequencing sample was made of naive CD4+ T cells from blood. These receptors were taken from a human donor in good health.

This clonotype was seen ten or more times. The chain uses TRBV14 and TRBJ2-3, with D unclear. CDR1 and CDR2 (germline): SGHDN, FVKESK. The length of the CDR3 is 14 residues. V lost 6 bases to trimming and J lost 2 bases, with 12 bases between them. The CDR3 DNA reads as TGTGCCAGCAGAAAGGCAGGTTCCACAGATACGCAGTATTTT. Amino acids: CASRKAGSTDTQYF.

This clonotype turned up a few times. The chain recombines TRBV7-9 with TRBJ1-2; TRBD1 might be the D (5 bases). This CDR3 is 13 amino acids long. Trimming removed 6 bases at V and 8 bases at J, with 16 bases between. Germline lookup yields CDR1 SEHNR and CDR2 FQNEAQ (reference sequence). The CDR3 coding sequence is TGTGCCAGCAGTCTAAATGCGGGGGTCGGCTACACCTTC. Translation: CASSLNAGVGYTF.

The chain uses TRBV7-2 and TRBJ1-6; no clear D gene. V was pared by 2 bases and J by 5 bases, with 7 bases between. Looked up from germline, CDR1 is SGHTA and CDR2 is FQGNSA. The CDR3 consists of 14 residues. CDR3 amino acids: CASSLLGHNSPLHF. The CDR3 region has the DNA TGTGCCAGCAGCTTATTGGGCCATAATTCACCCCTCCACTTT.